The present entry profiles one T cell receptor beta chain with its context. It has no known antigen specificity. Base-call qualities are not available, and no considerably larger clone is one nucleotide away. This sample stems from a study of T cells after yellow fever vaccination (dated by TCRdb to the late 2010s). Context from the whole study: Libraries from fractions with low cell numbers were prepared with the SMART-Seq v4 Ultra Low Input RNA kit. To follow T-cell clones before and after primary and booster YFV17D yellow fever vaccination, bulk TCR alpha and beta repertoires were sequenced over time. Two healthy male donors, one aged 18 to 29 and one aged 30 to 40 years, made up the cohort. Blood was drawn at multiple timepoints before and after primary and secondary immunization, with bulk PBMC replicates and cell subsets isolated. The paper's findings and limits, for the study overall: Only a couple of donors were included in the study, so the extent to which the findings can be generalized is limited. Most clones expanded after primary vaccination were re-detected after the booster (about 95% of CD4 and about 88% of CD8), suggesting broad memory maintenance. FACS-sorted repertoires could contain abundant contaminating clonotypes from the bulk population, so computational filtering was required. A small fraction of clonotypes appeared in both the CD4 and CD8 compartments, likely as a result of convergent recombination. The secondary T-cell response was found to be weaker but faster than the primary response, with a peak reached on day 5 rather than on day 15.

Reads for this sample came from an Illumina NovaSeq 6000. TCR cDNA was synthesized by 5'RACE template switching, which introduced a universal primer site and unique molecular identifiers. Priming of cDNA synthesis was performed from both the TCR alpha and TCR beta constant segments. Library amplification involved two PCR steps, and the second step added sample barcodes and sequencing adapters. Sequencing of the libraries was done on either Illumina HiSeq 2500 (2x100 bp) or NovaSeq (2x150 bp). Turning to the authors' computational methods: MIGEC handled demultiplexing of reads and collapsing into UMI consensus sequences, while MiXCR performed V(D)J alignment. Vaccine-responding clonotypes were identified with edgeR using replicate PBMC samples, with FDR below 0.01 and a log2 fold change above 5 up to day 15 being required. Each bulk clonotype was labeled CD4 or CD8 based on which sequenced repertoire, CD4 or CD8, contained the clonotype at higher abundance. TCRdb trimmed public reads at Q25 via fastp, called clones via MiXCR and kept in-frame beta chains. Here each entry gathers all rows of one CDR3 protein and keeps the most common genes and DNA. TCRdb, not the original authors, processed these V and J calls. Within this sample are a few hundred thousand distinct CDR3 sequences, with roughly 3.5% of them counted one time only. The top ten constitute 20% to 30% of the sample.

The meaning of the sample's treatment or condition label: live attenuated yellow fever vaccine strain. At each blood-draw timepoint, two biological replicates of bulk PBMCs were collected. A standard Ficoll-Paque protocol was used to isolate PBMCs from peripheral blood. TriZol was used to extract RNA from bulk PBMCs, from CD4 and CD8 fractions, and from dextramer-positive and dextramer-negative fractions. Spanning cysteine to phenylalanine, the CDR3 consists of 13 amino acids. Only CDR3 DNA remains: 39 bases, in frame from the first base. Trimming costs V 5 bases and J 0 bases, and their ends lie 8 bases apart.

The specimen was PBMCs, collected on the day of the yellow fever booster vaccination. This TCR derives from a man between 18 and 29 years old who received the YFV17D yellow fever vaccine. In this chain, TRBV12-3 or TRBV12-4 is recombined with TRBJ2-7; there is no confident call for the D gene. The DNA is TGTGCCAGCAGTCGGGCGAGCTCCTACGAGCAGTACTTC. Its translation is CASSRASSYEQYF.